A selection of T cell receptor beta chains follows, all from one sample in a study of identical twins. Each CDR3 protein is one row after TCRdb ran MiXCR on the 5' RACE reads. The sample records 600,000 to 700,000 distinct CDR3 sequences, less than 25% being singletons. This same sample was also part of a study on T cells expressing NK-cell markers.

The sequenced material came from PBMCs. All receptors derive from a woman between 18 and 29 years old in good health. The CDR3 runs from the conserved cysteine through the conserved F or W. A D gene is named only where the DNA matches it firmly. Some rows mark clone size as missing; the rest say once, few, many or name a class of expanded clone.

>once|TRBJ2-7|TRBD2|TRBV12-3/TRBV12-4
TGTGCCAGTTATAAAGCGGGATCCGGGGACGAGCAGTACTTC
CASYKAGSGDEQYF
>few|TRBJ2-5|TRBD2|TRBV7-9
TGTGCCAGCAGCCTTCCGGGACTAGCGAGGGAGACCCAGTACTTC
CASSLPGLARETQYF
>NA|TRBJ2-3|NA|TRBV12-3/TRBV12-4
TGTGCCATCTCGAGACTGACTATTCCAGATACGCAGTATTTT
CAISRLTIPDTQYF
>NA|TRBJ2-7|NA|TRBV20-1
TGCAGTGCTAACGCGGAGGGGTCCGAGCAGTACTTC
CSANAEGSEQYF
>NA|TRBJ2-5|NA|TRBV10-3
TGTGCCATCAGTTCCGACCGGGAGACCCAGTACTTC
CAISSDRETQYF
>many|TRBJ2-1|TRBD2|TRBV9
TGTGCCAGCAGCGGGGGTGGGACTACTAAAAATGAGCAGTTCTTC
CASSGGGTTKNEQFF
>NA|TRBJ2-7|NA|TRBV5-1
TGCGCCAGCAGCTTGGTGACCTCAGGGGAGCAGTACTTC
CASSLVTSGEQYF
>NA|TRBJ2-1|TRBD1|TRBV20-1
TGCAGTGCTAGAGTCGGACAGGGGACCGGCTACAATGAGCAGTTCTTC
CSARVGQGTGYNEQFF
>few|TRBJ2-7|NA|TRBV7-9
TGTGCCAGCAGCTTAGTTGCTGGACGCGAGCAGTACTTC
CASSLVAGREQYF
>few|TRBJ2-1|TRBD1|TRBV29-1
TGCAGCGTTGAAAAAGGGGGCAGCAACAATGAGCAGTTCTTC
CSVEKGGSNNEQFF
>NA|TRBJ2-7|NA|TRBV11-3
TGTGCCAGCAGATCCGGGACTCTTACCTACGAGCAGTACTTC
CASRSGTLTYEQYF
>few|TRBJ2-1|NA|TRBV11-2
TGTGCCAGCGGGCGTACCTACAATGAGCAGTTCTTC
CASGRTYNEQFF
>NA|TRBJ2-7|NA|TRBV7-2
TGTGCCAGCAGCTTAGCGCAGGCGGAATACTACGAGCAGTACTTC
CASSLAQAEYYEQYF
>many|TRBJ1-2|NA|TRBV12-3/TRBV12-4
TGTGCCAGCAGTTCGGGTTGGCTATATGGCTACACCTTC
CASSSGWLYGYTF
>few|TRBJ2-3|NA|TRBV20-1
TGCAGTGCTAGTTCAATAACGCAGTATTTT
CSASSITQYF
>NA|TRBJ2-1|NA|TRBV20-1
TGCAGTGCTGGGACGGGGAGCCAATCCTACAATGAGCAGTTCTTC
CSAGTGSQSYNEQFF
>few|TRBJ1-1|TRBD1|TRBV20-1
TGCAGTGCCAATACTCGACAGGGCCAGTATGGAGCTTTCTTT
CSANTRQGQYGAFF
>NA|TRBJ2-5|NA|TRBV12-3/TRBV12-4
TGTGCCAGCAGTCCTTCAGGGTATATCCAAGAGACCCAGTACTTC
CASSPSGYIQETQYF
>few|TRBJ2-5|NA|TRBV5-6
TGTGCCAGCAGCTTGACCCAACAAGAGACCCAGTACTTC
CASSLTQQETQYF
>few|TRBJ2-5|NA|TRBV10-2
TGCGCCAGCAGTGATGTGGGCGCCGTGAAGACCCAGTACTTC
CASSDVGAVKTQYF
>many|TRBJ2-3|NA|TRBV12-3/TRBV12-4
TGTGCCAGCAGTTACCGGAGCACAGATACGCAGTATTTT
CASSYRSTDTQYF
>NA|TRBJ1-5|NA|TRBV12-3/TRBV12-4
TGTGCCAGCAGTTTAGGTGTGGGATGGGGTAATCAGCCCCAGCATTTT
CASSLGVGWGNQPQHF
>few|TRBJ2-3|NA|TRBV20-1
TGCAGTGCTAGTCCGAGGCAAAGCACAGATACGCAGTATTTT
CSASPRQSTDTQYF
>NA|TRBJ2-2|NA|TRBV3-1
TGTGCCAGCAGCCACCAGGGTTCCGGGGAGCTGTTTTTT
CASSHQGSGELFF
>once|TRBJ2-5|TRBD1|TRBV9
TGTGCCAGCAGCGTAGCAGGACAGGGAGGAGAGACCCAGTACTTC
CASSVAGQGGETQYF
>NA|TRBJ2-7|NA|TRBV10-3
TGTGCCATCAGCGAAAGACAGGAGACGATCTACGAGCAGTACTTC
CAISERQETIYEQYF
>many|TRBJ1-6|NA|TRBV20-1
TGCAGTGCTAGACCGGGCGGCCAGTTTAGATCCGGTTCACCCCTCCACTTT
CSARPGGQFRSGSPLHF
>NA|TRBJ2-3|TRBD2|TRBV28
TGTGCCAGCAGTGAACAGCGGGGGGGGATTAGCACAGATACGCAGTATTTT
CASSEQRGGISTDTQYF
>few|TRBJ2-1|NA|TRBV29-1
TGCAGCGTTGAGGGTAGCGCCCAATCGAATGAGCAGTTCTTC
CSVEGSAQSNEQFF
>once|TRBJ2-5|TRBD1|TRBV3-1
TGTGCCAGCAGCCCTATGTTGGGACAGGAGAGAGAGACCCAGTACTTC
CASSPMLGQERETQYF
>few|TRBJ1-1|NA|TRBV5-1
TGCGCCAGCAGCTTGGATTCGGGCGCTTTCTTT
CASSLDSGAFF
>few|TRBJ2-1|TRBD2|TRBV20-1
TGCAGTGCTAGTGGAAGACTAGCGGGAGTACGGGAGCAGTTCTTC
CSASGRLAGVREQFF